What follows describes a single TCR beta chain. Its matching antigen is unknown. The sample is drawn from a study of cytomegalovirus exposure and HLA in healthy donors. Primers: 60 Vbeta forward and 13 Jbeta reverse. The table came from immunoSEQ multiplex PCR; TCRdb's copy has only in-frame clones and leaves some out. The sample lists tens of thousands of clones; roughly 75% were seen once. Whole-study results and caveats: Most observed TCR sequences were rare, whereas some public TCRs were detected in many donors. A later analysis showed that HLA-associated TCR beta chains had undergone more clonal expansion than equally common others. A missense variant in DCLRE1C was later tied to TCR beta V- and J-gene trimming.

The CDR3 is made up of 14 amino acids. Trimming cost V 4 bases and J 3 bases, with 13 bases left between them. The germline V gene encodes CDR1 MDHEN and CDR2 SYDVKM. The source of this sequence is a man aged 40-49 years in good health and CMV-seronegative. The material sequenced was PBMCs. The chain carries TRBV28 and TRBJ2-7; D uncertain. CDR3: CASSWVMAGYEQYF. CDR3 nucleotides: TGTGCCAGCAGTTGGGTTATGGCAGGCTACGAGCAGTACTTC.